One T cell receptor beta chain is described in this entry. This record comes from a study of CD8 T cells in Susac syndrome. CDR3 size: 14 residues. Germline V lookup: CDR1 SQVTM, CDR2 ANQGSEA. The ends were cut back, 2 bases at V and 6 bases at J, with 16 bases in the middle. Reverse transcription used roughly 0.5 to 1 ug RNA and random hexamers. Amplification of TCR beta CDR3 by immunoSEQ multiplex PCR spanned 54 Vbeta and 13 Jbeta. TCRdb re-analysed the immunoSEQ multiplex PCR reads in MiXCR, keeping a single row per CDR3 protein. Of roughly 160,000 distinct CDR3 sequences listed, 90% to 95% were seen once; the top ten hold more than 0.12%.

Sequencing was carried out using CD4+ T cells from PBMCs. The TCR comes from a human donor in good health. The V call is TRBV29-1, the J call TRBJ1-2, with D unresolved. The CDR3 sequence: CSVEKPGTLNGYTF. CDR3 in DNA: TGCAGCGTTGAAAAACCGGGAACTTTAAATGGCTACACCTTC.